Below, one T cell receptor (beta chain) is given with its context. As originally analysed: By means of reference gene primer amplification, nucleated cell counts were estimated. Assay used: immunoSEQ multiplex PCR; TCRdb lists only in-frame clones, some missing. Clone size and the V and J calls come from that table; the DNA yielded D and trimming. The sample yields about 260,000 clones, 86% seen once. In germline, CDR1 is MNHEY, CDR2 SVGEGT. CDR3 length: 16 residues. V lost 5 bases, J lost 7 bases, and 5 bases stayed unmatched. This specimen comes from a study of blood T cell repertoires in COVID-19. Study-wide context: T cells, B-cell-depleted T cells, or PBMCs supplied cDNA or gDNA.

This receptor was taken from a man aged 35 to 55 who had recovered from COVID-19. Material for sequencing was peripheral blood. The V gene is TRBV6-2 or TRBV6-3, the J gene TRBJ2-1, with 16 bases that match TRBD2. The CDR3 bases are TGTGCCAGCAGTCACGGGACTAGCGGGAGGGCGAATGAGCAGTTCTTC. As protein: CASSHGTSGRANEQFF.